These T cell receptor beta chains were read from a single sample in a study of cytomegalovirus exposure and HLA in healthy donors. TCRdb's copy holds only in-frame clones and misses some; the assay was immunoSEQ multiplex PCR. Of 140,000 to 150,000 clones listed, over 60% are singletons. The source material was PBMCs. The source of these receptors is a woman aged 60-70 years in good health and CMV-seronegative. The CDR3 runs from the conserved cysteine through the conserved F or W. Each record gives: CDR3 length, V gene, clone size, J gene, D gene, CDR3 DNA, CDR3 protein. D genes are given only for firm matches. Not all rows give a size; the values are once, few, many and, for expanded clones, a class.

14	TRBV28	NA	TRBJ2-6	NA	TGTGCCAGCATGGGGGGGCTAAGGGCCAACGTCCTGACTTTC	CASMGGLRANVLTF
16	TRBV2	few	TRBJ2-3	TRBD2	TGTGCCAGCAGGACACGGACTAGCGGGTACACAGATACGCAGTATTTT	CASRTRTSGYTDTQYF
15	TRBV19	NA	TRBJ2-7	TRBD2	TGTGCCAGTAGTCTCTCGGGGGGGCCTGCCTACGAGCAGTACTTC	CASSLSGGPAYEQYF
14	TRBV15	once	TRBJ2-1	NA	TGTGCCACCACCCGAAGGGGCGCGGGGAATGAGCAGTTCTTC	CATTRRGAGNEQFF
15	TRBV19	NA	TRBJ2-1	NA	TGTGCCAGTAGTATCGGCGGGACCTCCTACAATGAGCAGTTCTTC	CASSIGGTSYNEQFF
15	TRBV9	few	TRBJ2-1	TRBD2	TGTGCCAGCAGCGTTTTGAGCGGGAAGGGGAATGAGCAGTTCTTC	CASSVLSGKGNEQFF
14	TRBV5-1	NA	TRBJ1-5	TRBD1	TGCGCCAGCAGCTCCGGGACAGGGGTTCAGCCCCAGCATTTT	CASSSGTGVQPQHF
17	TRBV5-4	few	TRBJ1-3	NA	TGTGCCAGCAGCTTGTCTAGGGCGGGGTCCTCTGGAAACACCATATATTTT	CASSLSRAGSSGNTIYF
13	TRBV5-1	few	TRBJ1-1	NA	TGCGCCAGCAGCTTCGACAGCGGGGCTGAAGCTTTCTTT	CASSFDSGAEAFF
16	TRBV7-6	NA	TRBJ1-6	TRBD1	TGTGCCAGCAGCTCATCCACAGGGGGCGCGAATTCACCCCTCCACTTT	CASSSSTGGANSPLHF
15	TRBV7-2	NA	TRBJ2-7	TRBD2	TGTGCCAGCAGCCAACTCGCTGGAGCGGGGGTAGAGCAGTACTTC	CASSQLAGAGVEQYF
16	TRBV6-5	NA	TRBJ2-5	TRBD2	TGTGCCAGCAGTTACTTCGATCGGACTAGTGGAGAGACCCAGTACTTC	CASSYFDRTSGETQYF
16	TRBV7-2	once	TRBJ1-1	TRBD1	TGTGCCAGCAGCACCCCGACAGGGGAGGGTATTACTGAAGCTTTCTTT	CASSTPTGEGITEAFF
17	TRBV4-3	few	TRBJ2-7	TRBD2	TGCGCCAGCAGCCAAGGATACAAACGGGAGGTCTCCTACGAGCAGTACTTC	CASSQGYKREVSYEQYF
11	TRBV5-6	few	TRBJ2-1	NA	TGTGCCAGCAGCTACCGGGATGAGCAGTTCTTC	CASSYRDEQFF
13	TRBV6-4	NA	TRBJ2-1	NA	TGTGCCAGCAGCCTCGACAGGGACTTTGAGCAGTTCTTC	CASSLDRDFEQFF
14	TRBV27	NA	TRBJ1-2	TRBD1	TGTGCCAGCAGTCGGGGACAGACTAACTATGGCTACACCTTC	CASSRGQTNYGYTF
15	TRBV6-6	NA	TRBJ2-5	TRBD2	TGTGCCAGCAGGCCGGGGGGGAACGTCCAAGAGACCCAGTACTTC	CASRPGGNVQETQYF
16	TRBV6-6	NA	TRBJ2-7	TRBD2	TGTGCCAGCAGATTGGGCGGGGCGGGAGGTACCTACGAGCAGTACTTC	CASRLGGAGGTYEQYF
14	TRBV7-2	NA	TRBJ2-7	NA	TGTGCCAGCAGCTTAGGACTGGAGGGCTCCGAGCAGTATTTC	CASSLGLEGSEQYF
14	TRBV5-5	few	TRBJ1-5	TRBD1	TGTGCCAGCAGCTCGACAGGGGGACATCAGCCCCAGCATTTT	CASSSTGGHQPQHF
13	TRBV5-1	NA	TRBJ2-7	NA	TGCGCCAGCAGCCTGCTGGGCCCATACGAGCAGTACTTC	CASSLLGPYEQYF
18	TRBV10-3	few	TRBJ2-3	TRBD2	TGTGCCACAGGGGATTTTAGCGGGGGGGCGCTAAGCACAGATACGCAGTATTTT	CATGDFSGGALSTDTQYF
18	TRBV7-2	NA	TRBJ2-3	NA	TGTGCCAGCAGCTCCGCGGGGTTCTCTCCGGGATACACAGATACGCAGTATTTT	CASSSAGFSPGYTDTQYF
14	TRBV14	NA	TRBJ2-4	NA	TGTGCCAGCAGCCAAGTCGGCGGGGGCAACATTCAGTACTTC	CASSQVGGGNIQYF
15	TRBV6-6	few	TRBJ1-1	NA	TGTGCCAGCAGTTACGGTGCAGGGGAGAACACTGAAGCTTTCTTT	CASSYGAGENTEAFF
16	TRBV7-9	few	TRBJ2-3	TRBD2	TGTGCCAGCAGCTTAGGTAGCGGGAGGGCCGTAGATACGCAGTATTTT	CASSLGSGRAVDTQYF
15	TRBV2	NA	TRBJ2-1	NA	TGTGCCAGCCACACTGCGGGACTTCAACAAAAGGGGCAGTTCTTC	CASHTAGLQQKGQFF
16	TRBV6-6	few	TRBJ1-3	TRBD1	TGTGCCAGCAGCACAGACAGGGGGCCTTCCGGAAACACCATATATTTT	CASSTDRGPSGNTIYF
16	TRBV9	NA	TRBJ2-7	TRBD2	TGTGCCAGCAGCGAGGGGGAGGGACTAGCGGGTGGCGAGCAGTACTTC	CASSEGEGLAGGEQYF
14	TRBV7-2	NA	TRBJ2-3	NA	TGTGCCAGCAGCTTCACTATTCCCCCAGATACGCAGTATTTT	CASSFTIPPDTQYF
18	TRBV12-2	few	TRBJ2-7	NA	TGTGCAAGTCGCTTGAGGGGGACTAGCGGGGGGCCCCTCTACGAGCAGTACTTC	CASRLRGTSGGPLYEQYF
14	TRBV5-1	NA	TRBJ1-2	NA	TGCGCCAGCAGCTGGGGACACTCCTCAGCTGGCTACACCTTC	CASSWGHSSAGYTF
12	TRBV5-1	few	TRBJ2-7	NA	TGCGCCAGCGGATTTGAGGCCTACGAGCAGTACTTC	CASGFEAYEQYF
13	TRBV21-1	NA	TRBJ2-5	NA	TGTGCCAGCACCGACAGGGGATTTGTGACCCAGTACTTC	CASTDRGFVTQYF
15	TRBV15	NA	TRBJ1-1	NA	TGTGCCACCAGCAGAGATCTCGGGGTAGGCACTGAAGCTTTCTTT	CATSRDLGVGTEAFF
14	TRBV5-1	few	TRBJ2-7	NA	TGCGCCAGCAGCTTGGGCGGAAACTCCTACGAGCAGTACTTC	CASSLGGNSYEQYF
15	TRBV11-2	NA	TRBJ2-5	NA	TGTGCCAGCAGCCTCCAAGGGGGAGCAGGGGAGACCCAGTACTTC	CASSLQGGAGETQYF
12	TRBV27	NA	TRBJ1-2	TRBD1	TGTGCCAGCAGGACAGGGGACTATGGCTACACCTTC	CASRTGDYGYTF
14	TRBV2	NA	TRBJ1-2	NA	TGTGCCGCCGAGGGGAGGACCTCTAACTATGGCTACACCTTC	CAAEGRTSNYGYTF
15	TRBV28	NA	TRBJ2-3	TRBD1	TGTGCCAGCAGTACATCGGGACAGGGCACAGATACGCAGTATTTT	CASSTSGQGTDTQYF
17	TRBV19	NA	TRBJ2-1	TRBD2	TGTGCCAGTAGTATAGACTCAATAGCGGGAGGTGGGTATGAGCAGTTCTTC	CASSIDSIAGGGYEQFF
15	TRBV5-4	NA	TRBJ2-7	TRBD2	TGTGCCAGCAGCTTAAGCGGGAGGGCCTCCTACGAGCAGTACTTC	CASSLSGRASYEQYF
16	TRBV5-4	NA	TRBJ2-2	TRBD2	TGTGCCAGCAGCTTGGCGGCGGGAGGGAACACCGGGGAGCTGTTTTTT	CASSLAAGGNTGELFF
16	TRBV5-1	NA	TRBJ2-5	TRBD2	TGCGCCAGCAGCTTGGTTGGCGGGGGGCCCGGGGAGACCCAGTACTTC	CASSLVGGGPGETQYF
16	TRBV5-4	NA	TRBJ2-1	TRBD2	TGTGCCAGCAGCGCATTAGCGGGGCGCTCCTACAATGAGCAGTTCTTC	CASSALAGRSYNEQFF
14	TRBV5-4	NA	TRBJ2-3	TRBD2	TGTGCCAGCAGCTTGGGGCGGGGGACAGATACGCAGTATTTT	CASSLGRGTDTQYF
13	TRBV5-1	NA	TRBJ2-2	NA	TGCGCCAGCAGCACAGCGAACACCGGGGAGCTGTTTTTT	CASSTANTGELFF
15	TRBV5-4	NA	TRBJ1-2	NA	TGTGCCAGCAGCTTGGGTAGACAGACCTTCCGTGGCTACACCTTC	CASSLGRQTFRGYTF
14	TRBV5-5	NA	TRBJ1-4	NA	TGTGCCAGCAGCTTGGGCGGAACTAATGAAAAACTGTTTTTT	CASSLGGTNEKLFF
16	TRBV5-1	NA	TRBJ1-6	TRBD1	TGCGCCAGCAGCTTGGGGGGGACAGGGGACAGTTCACCCCTCCACTTT	CASSLGGTGDSSPLHF
14	TRBV6-5	NA	TRBJ2-3	NA	TGTGCCAGCATGGCGACGGGTAGCACAGATACGCAGTATTTT	CASMATGSTDTQYF
13	TRBV7-6	many	TRBJ2-1	NA	TGTGCCAGCAGCTTAAAGGAGGGTGGCGAGCAGTTCTTC	CASSLKEGGEQFF